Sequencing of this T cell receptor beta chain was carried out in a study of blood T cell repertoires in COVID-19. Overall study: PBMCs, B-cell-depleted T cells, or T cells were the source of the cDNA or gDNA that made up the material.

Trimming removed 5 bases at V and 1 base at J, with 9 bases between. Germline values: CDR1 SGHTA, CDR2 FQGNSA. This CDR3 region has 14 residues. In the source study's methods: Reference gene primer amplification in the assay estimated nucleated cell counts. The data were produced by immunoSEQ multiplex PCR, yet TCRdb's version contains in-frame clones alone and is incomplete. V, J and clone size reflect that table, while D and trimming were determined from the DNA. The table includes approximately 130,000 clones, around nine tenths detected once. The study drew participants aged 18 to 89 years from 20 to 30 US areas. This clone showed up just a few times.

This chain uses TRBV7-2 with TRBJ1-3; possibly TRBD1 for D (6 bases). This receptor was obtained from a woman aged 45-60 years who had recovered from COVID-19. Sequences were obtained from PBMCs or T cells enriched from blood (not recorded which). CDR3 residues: CASSPQGSGNTIYF. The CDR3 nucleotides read TGTGCCAGCAGCCCCCAGGGGTCTGGAAACACCATATATTTT.